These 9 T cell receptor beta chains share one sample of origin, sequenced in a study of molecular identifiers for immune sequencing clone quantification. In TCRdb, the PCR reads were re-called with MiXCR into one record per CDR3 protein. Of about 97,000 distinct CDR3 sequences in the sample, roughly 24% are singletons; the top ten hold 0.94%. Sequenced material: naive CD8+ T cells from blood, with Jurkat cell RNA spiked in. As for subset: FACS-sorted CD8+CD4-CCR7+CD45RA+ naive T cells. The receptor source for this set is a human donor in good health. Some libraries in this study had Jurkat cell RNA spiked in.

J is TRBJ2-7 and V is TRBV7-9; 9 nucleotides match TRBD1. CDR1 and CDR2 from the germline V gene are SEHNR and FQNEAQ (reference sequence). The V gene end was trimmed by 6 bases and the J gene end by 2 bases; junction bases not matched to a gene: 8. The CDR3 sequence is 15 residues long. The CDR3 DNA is TGTGCCAGCAGACGGGACGGGACAGGGCCCTACGAGCAGTACTTC. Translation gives CASRRDGTGPYEQYF.

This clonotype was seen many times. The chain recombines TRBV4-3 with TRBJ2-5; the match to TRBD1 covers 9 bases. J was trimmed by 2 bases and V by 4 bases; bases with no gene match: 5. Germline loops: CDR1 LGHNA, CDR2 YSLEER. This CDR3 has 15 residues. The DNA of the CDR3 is TGCGCCAGCAGCCGCGGGACAGGGATACAAGAGACCCAGTACTTC. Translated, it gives CASSRGTGIQETQYF.

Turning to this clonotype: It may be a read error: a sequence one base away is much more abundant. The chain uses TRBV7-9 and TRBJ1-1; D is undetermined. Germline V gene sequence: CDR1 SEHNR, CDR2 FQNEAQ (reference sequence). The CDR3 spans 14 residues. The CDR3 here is CASSSDRENTEALF. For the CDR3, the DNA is TGTGCCAGCAGCTCCGATCGGGAGAACACTGAAGCTCTCTTT.

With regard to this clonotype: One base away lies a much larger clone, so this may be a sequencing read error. CDR3 amino acids: CASSLLETQFF. DNA for the CDR3: TGTGCCAGCAGCTTACTAGAGACCCAGTTCTTC. The gene calls are TRBV7-9 and TRBJ2-5; the D is unclear. The J call may not be correct, given that the DNA end is closer to TRBJ2-1. From germline, CDR1 is SEHNR and CDR2 FQNEAQ (reference sequence). This CDR3 spans 11 amino acids.

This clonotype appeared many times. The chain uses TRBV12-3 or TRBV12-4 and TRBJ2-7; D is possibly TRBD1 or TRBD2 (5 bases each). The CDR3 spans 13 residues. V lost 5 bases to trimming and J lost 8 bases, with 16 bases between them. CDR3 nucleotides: TGTGCCAGCAGTGGCCGGGACCCCAGGAAGCAGTACTTC. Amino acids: CASSGRDPRKQYF.

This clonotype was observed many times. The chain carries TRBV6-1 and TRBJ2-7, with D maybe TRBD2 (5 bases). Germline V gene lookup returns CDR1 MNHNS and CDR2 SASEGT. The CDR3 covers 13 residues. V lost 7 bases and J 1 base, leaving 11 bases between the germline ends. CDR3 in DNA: TGTGCCAGCATACGGGGAGTATCCTACGAGCAGTACTTC. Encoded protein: CASIRGVSYEQYF.

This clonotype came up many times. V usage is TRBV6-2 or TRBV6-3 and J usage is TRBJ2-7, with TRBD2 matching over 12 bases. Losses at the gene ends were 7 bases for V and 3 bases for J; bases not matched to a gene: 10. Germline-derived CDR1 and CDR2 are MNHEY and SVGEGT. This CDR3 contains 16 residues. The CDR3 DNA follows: TGTGCCAGCACCGACACGACTAGCGGGGGCCGCTACGAGCAGTACTTC. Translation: CASTDTTSGGRYEQYF.

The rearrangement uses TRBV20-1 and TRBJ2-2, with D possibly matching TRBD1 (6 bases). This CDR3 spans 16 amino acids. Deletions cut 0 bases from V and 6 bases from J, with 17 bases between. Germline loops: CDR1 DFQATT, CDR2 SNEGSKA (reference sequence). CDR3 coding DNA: TGCAGTGCTAGAGATGACAGGTGTCAGGAGTCCGGGGAGCTGTTTTTT. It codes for CSARDDRCQESGELFF.

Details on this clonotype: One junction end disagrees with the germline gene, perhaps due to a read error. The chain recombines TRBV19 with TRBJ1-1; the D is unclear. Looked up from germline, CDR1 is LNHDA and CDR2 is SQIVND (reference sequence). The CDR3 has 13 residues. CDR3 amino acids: CASSTIYNTGAFF. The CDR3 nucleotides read TGTGCCAGTAGTACCATATACAACACTGGAGCTTTCTTT.